This T cell receptor beta chain emerged from a study of control samples from healthy donors and cancer patients. TCRdb keeps only in-frame clones here, not all; method: immunoSEQ multiplex PCR. The sample holds 140,000 or so clones, roughly 94% seen once. Input material: PBMCs. This sequence originates from a man in his 60s with colorectal cancer.

CDR3 sequence: CASSPRGATEAFF. Written as DNA, the CDR3 is TGTGCCAGCTCACCAAGGGGGGCCACTGAAGCTTTCTTT. The rearrangement links TRBV18 to TRBJ1-1; D possibly corresponds to TRBD1 (6 bases). V dropped 2 bases and J dropped 4 bases, with 8 bases sitting between them. CDR3 size: 13 residues. Per germline, CDR1 KGHSH and CDR2 LQKENI.